Listed below are T cell receptor beta chains from one sample, sequenced in a study of blood T cell repertoires in COVID-19. Method: immunoSEQ multiplex PCR; TCRdb's copy keeps in-frame clones and lacks some. The sample yields 30,000 to 40,000 clones, around 81% seen once. The sample was peripheral blood. The receptor source for this set is a man aged 45-65 years with active COVID-19. Both conserved end residues are part of each CDR3. D genes are given only for firm matches.

D gene: TRBD2
V gene: TRBV6-2/TRBV6-3
J gene: TRBJ2-1
CDR3 protein: CASSFQTSGLNEQFF

D gene: NA
V gene: TRBV28
J gene: TRBJ1-1
CDR3 protein: CASSGTEAFF

D gene: TRBD2
V gene: TRBV19
J gene: TRBJ2-5
CDR3 protein: CASSSSGGSQETQYF

D gene: TRBD1
V gene: TRBV11-2
J gene: TRBJ2-3
CDR3 protein: CASSLVGQGAPDTQYF

D gene: TRBD1
V gene: TRBV2
J gene: TRBJ2-7
CDR3 protein: CASNSPRDRAYEQYF

D gene: TRBD1
V gene: TRBV27
J gene: TRBJ2-7
CDR3 protein: CASSLPGQGAYEQYF

D gene: TRBD1
V gene: TRBV10-3
J gene: TRBJ1-6
CDR3 protein: CAISTGGSSYNSPLHF

D gene: NA
V gene: TRBV28
J gene: TRBJ1-2
CDR3 protein: CASSQWELRYGYTF

D gene: TRBD2
V gene: TRBV9
J gene: TRBJ2-7
CDR3 protein: CAGGGGFTYEQYF

D gene: NA
V gene: TRBV4-1
J gene: TRBJ1-1
CDR3 protein: CASSQDPGAMNTEAFF

D gene: NA
V gene: TRBV10-3
J gene: TRBJ1-3
CDR3 protein: CAISAIDKEDSIFGNTIYF

D gene: NA
V gene: TRBV18
J gene: TRBJ2-5
CDR3 protein: CASLTRQGRQETQYF

D gene: NA
V gene: TRBV12-5
J gene: TRBJ2-1
CDR3 protein: CASGLVPSLDANEQFF

D gene: TRBD1
V gene: TRBV6-5
J gene: TRBJ2-5
CDR3 protein: CASSPGQPSAETQYF

D gene: TRBD1
V gene: TRBV5-1
J gene: TRBJ1-4
CDR3 protein: CASSLEGAGGGEKLFF

D gene: TRBD2
V gene: TRBV20-1
J gene: TRBJ2-7
CDR3 protein: CSASTPAGVQYEQYF

D gene: NA
V gene: TRBV5-8
J gene: TRBJ1-2
CDR3 protein: CASRQWGVFLNYGYTF

D gene: NA
V gene: TRBV4-3
J gene: TRBJ2-1
CDR3 protein: CASSQELDNEQFF

D gene: TRBD2
V gene: TRBV28
J gene: TRBJ2-5
CDR3 protein: CASRPGLAGVRETQYF

D gene: NA
V gene: TRBV9
J gene: TRBJ1-2
CDR3 protein: CASSGHRDTNYGYTF

D gene: NA
V gene: TRBV9
J gene: TRBJ2-3
CDR3 protein: CASSVDGVSTDTQYF

D gene: TRBD1
V gene: TRBV28
J gene: TRBJ2-7
CDR3 protein: CASSSGTGEADEQYF

D gene: NA
V gene: TRBV7-8
J gene: TRBJ1-5
CDR3 protein: CASSLIEGKQPQHF